This T cell receptor (beta chain) originates from a study of T cell responses to AZD1222 COVID-19 vaccine. In regard to this clone: Antigen unknown.

Assay: immunoSEQ multiplex PCR; the TCRdb copy retains only in-frame clones and omits some. The sample has 200,000 or so clones, 90% to 95% seen once. Germline assignment: CDR1 SGHRS and CDR2 YFSETQ. The length of the CDR3 is 18 residues. Germline trimming cut 5 bases from V and 1 base from J; bases unmatched to any gene: 15. General observations from the study: Reportedly, close to half of spike-specific TCRs are directed against unmutated variant regions. With dominance at 160-218 and 743-854, vaccine-associated CD4 TCRs spanned spike. After two AZD1222 doses, spike-specific TCR breadth and depth rose versus day 0.

The origin of this receptor is an adult in good health. This material consisted of peripheral blood, taken on day 0 of MenACWY control vaccination. The rearrangement uses TRBV5-1 and TRBJ2-3, with TRBD2 matching 8 bases. This CDR3 is CASRQGLAAPSGTDTQYF. CDR3 sequence (DNA): TGCGCCAGCAGGCAAGGACTAGCTGCGCCGTCAGGCACAGATACGCAGTATTTT.